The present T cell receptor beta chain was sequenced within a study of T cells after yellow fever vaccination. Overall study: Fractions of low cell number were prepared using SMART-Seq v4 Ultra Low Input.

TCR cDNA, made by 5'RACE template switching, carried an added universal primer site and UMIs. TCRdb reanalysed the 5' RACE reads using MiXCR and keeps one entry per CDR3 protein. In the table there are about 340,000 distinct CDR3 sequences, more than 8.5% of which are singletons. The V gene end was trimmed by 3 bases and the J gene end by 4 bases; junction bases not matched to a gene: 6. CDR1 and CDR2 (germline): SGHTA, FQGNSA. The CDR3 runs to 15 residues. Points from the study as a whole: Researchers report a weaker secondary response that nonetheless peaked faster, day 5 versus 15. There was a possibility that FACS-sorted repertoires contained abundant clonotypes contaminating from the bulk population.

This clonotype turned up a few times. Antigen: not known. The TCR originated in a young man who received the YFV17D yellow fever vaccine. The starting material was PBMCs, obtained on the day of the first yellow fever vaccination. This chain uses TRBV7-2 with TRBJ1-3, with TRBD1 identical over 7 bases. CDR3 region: CASSLGGTAGNTIYF. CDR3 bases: TGTGCCAGCAGCTTGGGCGGGACAGCCGGAAACACCATATATTTT. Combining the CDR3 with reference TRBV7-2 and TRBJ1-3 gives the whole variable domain GAGVSQSPSNKVTEKGKDVELRCDPISGHTALYWYRQSLGQGLEFLIYFQGNSAPDKSGLPSDRFSAERTGGSVSTLTIQRTQQEDSAVYLCASSLGGTAGNTIYFGEGSWLTVV.